The 19 T cell receptor beta chains below were found in one sample sequenced in a study of cytotoxic CD8 clonotypes in ibrutinib-treated CLL. Assay used: immunoSEQ multiplex PCR; TCRdb lists only in-frame clones, some missing. The table lists hundreds of thousands of clones, about three quarters of them singletons, with around 5.9% in the top ten. The source was PBMCs, collected after 12 months of ibrutinib treatment. These receptors came from a human donor with chronic lymphocytic leukemia.

This clone is labeled as medium-sized (0.01 to 0.1%). This chain connects TRBV27 to TRBJ2-5; a possible D gene is TRBD2 (5 bases). This CDR3 contains 11 residues. The germline gives CDR1 MNHEY, CDR2 SMNVEV (reference sequence). V was pared by 10 bases and J by 7 bases, with 13 bases between. CDR3 residues: CATRNRGTQYF. The CDR3 DNA reads TGTGCCACCCGAAACCGGGGGACCCAGTACTTC.

The table lists this clone with a few counts. J is TRBJ2-7 and V is TRBV7-2; 12 bases match TRBD2. The CDR3 runs to 15 residues. V was pared by 5 bases and J by 6 bases, with 8 bases of the junction left unmatched. Germline V CDR1 and CDR2: SGHTA, FQGNSA. The CDR3 coding sequence is TGTGCCAGCAGCCCTCGACTAGCGGGAGATGCCGAGCAGTACTTC. Translating it yields CASSPRLAGDAEQYF.

The J gene is TRBJ2-3, the V gene TRBV19; possible D gene TRBD1, 6 bases. CDR3 length: 13 amino acids. Germline V gives CDR1 LNHDA, CDR2 SQIVND (reference sequence). Deletions cut 6 bases from V and 6 bases from J, with 13 bases between. The CDR3 protein is CASSGTKRDTQYF. The CDR3 nucleotides read TGTGCCAGTAGCGGGACAAAAAGGGATACGCAGTATTTT.

The rearrangement links TRBV5-4 to TRBJ2-5; unclear D gene. The germline CDR1 and CDR2 sequences are SGHNT and YYREEE (reference sequence). The length of the CDR3 is 13 residues. The V end was cut by 1 base, the J end by 3 bases, with 7 bases between. CDR3 residues: CASSLPTEETQYF. The CDR3 DNA reads as TGTGCCAGCAGCTTGCCTACAGAAGAGACCCAGTACTTC.

This clone was seen a few times. CDR3 nucleotides: TGCGCCAGCCAGGGGGCGGGTGAAAAACTGTTTTTT. This gives the protein CASQGAGEKLFF. This chain uses TRBV5-1 with TRBJ1-4, with TRBD1 matching over 8 bases. V lost 7 bases, J lost 7 bases, and 3 bases stayed unmatched. Looked up from germline, CDR1 is SGHRS and CDR2 is YFSETQ. The CDR3 runs to 12 residues.

The chain carries TRBV6-4 and TRBJ2-7; D call uncertain. Trimming cost V 0 bases and J 3 bases, with 6 bases left between them. CDR3 length equals 13 residues. The germline V gene has CDR1 MRHNA and CDR2 SNTAGT. CDR3 DNA sequence: TGTGCCAGCAGTGACTCTGGCAGCTACGAGCAGTACTTC. It specifies CASSDSGSYEQYF.

The chain links TRBV28 to TRBJ2-7, with 7 bases that match TRBD1. The CDR3 runs to 12 residues. Germline lookup yields CDR1 MDHEN and CDR2 SYDVKM. The junction had 7 bases not matched to a gene; V was cut back by 5 bases and J by 9 bases. The chain's CDR3 is CASSVTGIGQYF. As DNA, the CDR3 is TGTGCCAGCAGTGTGACAGGGATCGGGCAGTACTTC.

The table lists this clone with a few counts. The rearrangement uses TRBV5-1 and TRBJ1-1; 9 bases are shared with TRBD1. The CDR3 loop spans 18 amino acids. Germline V lookup: CDR1 SGHRS, CDR2 YFSETQ. The junction had 19 bases not matched to a gene; V was cut back by 4 bases and J by 6 bases. CDR3 in DNA: TGCGCCAGCAGCCAAGCGGTTAGCCCGGGACAGGGAGGGGCTGAAGCTTTCTTT. It specifies CASSQAVSPGQGGAEAFF.

V usage is TRBV28 and J usage is TRBJ1-5; TRBD1 aligns across 7 bases. The ends lost 6 bases at V and 0 bases at J; junction bases unmatched: 8. The CDR3 extends over 16 amino acids. Germline CDR1 is MDHEN and CDR2 is SYDVKM. CDR3 region: CASRSQGGVSNQPQHF. The CDR3, as DNA: TGTGCCAGCAGGAGCCAGGGGGGTGTTAGCAATCAGCCCCAGCATTTT.

This clone was picked up one time. This chain uses TRBV25-1 with TRBJ1-1; D remains ambiguous. CDR1 and CDR2 (germline): MGHDK, SYGVNS. The CDR3 is 13 amino acids. V dropped 3 bases and J dropped 11 bases, with 16 bases sitting between them. The CDR3 nucleotides are TGTGCCAGCAGTGATATACAGATTTTTCAGGCTTTCTTT. Translation gives CASSDIQIFQAFF.

V is TRBV6-5 and J is TRBJ1-6; the D gene is possibly TRBD1 (6 bases). CDR3 length: 14 residues. Trimming shortened V by 5 bases and J by 5 bases, and 10 bases separated the two germline ends. The V gene's germline CDR1 is MNHEY and CDR2 SVGAGI. CDR3 nucleotides: TGTGCCAGCAGTACAGGGCGGGATAATTCACCCCTCCACTTT. It yields the protein CASSTGRDNSPLHF.

J is TRBJ2-2 and V is TRBV5-1, with TRBD1 matching 8 bases. J lost 5 bases, V lost 4 bases, and 7 bases had no gene match. CDR1 is SGHRS, CDR2 YFSETQ, per germline. The length of the CDR3 is 15 residues. In nucleotides, the CDR3 is TGCGCCAGCAGCGCCGGGACAGGCGCAACCGGGGAGCTGTTTTTT. Translation: CASSAGTGATGELFF.

This clone has more than one count but fewer than ten. V is TRBV6-5 and J is TRBJ1-1, with a tentative D call TRBD1 (5 bases). The ends were cut back, 0 bases at V and 4 bases at J, with 9 bases in the middle. CDR1 and CDR2 from the germline V gene are MNHEY and SVGAGI. CDR3 length: 14 amino acids. CDR3 DNA sequence: TGTGCCAGCAGTTACTCGGCAGGGCTCACTGAAGCTTTCTTT. Amino acids: CASSYSAGLTEAFF.

The genes are TRBV6-5 and TRBJ1-1; D unclear. Trimming took off 3 bases at V and 1 base at J, with 12 bases between the two ends. The germline V gene encodes CDR1 MNHEY and CDR2 SVGAGI. The CDR3 consists of 15 residues. The DNA for the CDR3 is TGTGCCAGCAGTTATGATGGGCTTCGGAACACTGAAGCTTTCTTT. Its translation is CASSYDGLRNTEAFF.

This chain joins TRBV6-4 and TRBJ1-1; D gene unclear. Deletions cut 6 bases from V and 1 base from J, with 15 bases between. Germline values: CDR1 MRHNA, CDR2 SNTAGT. CDR3 length: 15 residues. This chain's CDR3 is CASRASPLGNTEAFF. The CDR3 DNA is TGTGCCAGCAGGGCCAGTCCTTTAGGGAACACTGAAGCTTTCTTT.

As regards this clone: The sample contains more than one DNA sequence encoding this CDR3. The chain is built from TRBV18 and TRBJ1-1, with 9 bases matching TRBD1. Germline CDR1 is KGHSH and CDR2 is LQKENI. The CDR3 extends over 14 amino acids. The trim removed 3 bases at V and 1 base at J, leaving 0 bases unmatched. The CDR3 here is CASSPDRGNTEAFF. The CDR3 bases are TGTGCCAGCTCACCGGACAGGGGGAACACTGAAGCTTTCTTT. Complete variable domain (other parts from reference TRBV18 and TRBJ1-1): NAGVMQNPRHLVRRRGQEARLRCSPMKGHSHVYWYRQLPEEGLKFMVYLQKENIIDESGMPKERFSAEFPKEGPSILRIQQVVRGDSAAYFCASSPDRGNTEAFFGQGTRLTVV.

Here the CDR3 DNA reads TGTGCCAGCATGGTAGGGCGGACCCAAGAGACCCAGTACTTC. Translation: CASMVGRTQETQYF. This rearrangement joins TRBV2 to TRBJ2-5; D is unresolved. The CDR3 consists of 14 residues. The germline V gene has CDR1 SNHLY and CDR2 FYNNEI. Trimming cost V 7 bases and J 1 base, with 13 bases left between them.

The chain joins TRBV4-1 to TRBJ1-6; TRBD1 might be the D (5 bases). V was clipped by 1 base and J by 3 bases, with 10 bases between them. Germline V CDR1 and CDR2: MGHRA, YSYEKL. The CDR3 is 16 residues long. For the CDR3, the DNA is TGCGCCAGCAGCCAAGTTGGGGCCGGCTATAATTCACCCCTCCACTTT. It is translated as CASSQVGAGYNSPLHF.

The chain joins TRBV6-6 to TRBJ1-6; 11 bases align to TRBD1. This CDR3 comprises 16 residues. The ends lost 5 bases at V and 8 bases at J; junction bases unmatched: 8. Germline-derived CDR1 and CDR2 are MNHNY and SVGAGI (reference sequence). CDR3 in amino acids: CASSTGQGAAHSPLHF. DNA of the CDR3: TGTGCCAGCAGTACCGGACAGGGGGCGGCCCATTCACCCCTCCACTTT.